These 19 T cell receptor beta chains came from one sample sequenced in a study of Ad26.COV2.S vaccination and SARS-CoV-2 variants. Using immunoSEQ multiplex PCR, the repertoire was profiled, and TCRdb retains in-frame clones only, with some absent. The sample consists of a few hundred thousand clones, approximately 92% of them appearing once. The sample's treatment: about 20 received Ad26.COV2.S at low or high dose, single or two shots; several received placebo; per-sample allocation not given. Repertoires come from day 63 after the first vaccine or placebo injection. The specimen was peripheral blood, collected in a trial of Ad26.COV2.S vaccine versus placebo. The source is a person between 18 and 65 years old who received the Ad26.COV2.S COVID-19 vaccine or a placebo.

This clone has just one count. This chain uses TRBV27 with TRBJ2-7; the match to TRBD1 covers 8 bases. Germline CDR1 MNHEY, CDR2 SMNVEV (reference sequence). The CDR3 runs to 17 residues. The trim removed 3 bases at V and 1 base at J, leaving 11 bases unmatched. CDR3 nucleotide sequence: TGTGCCAGCAGTTTTCTAGGTTTGGGACAGGCGTCCTACGAGCAGTACTTC. Amino acids: CASSFLGLGQASYEQYF.

The chain couples TRBV12-5 to TRBJ1-5; no reliable D call. Trimming shortened V by 5 bases and J by 1 base, and 12 bases separated the two germline ends. The germline V gene has CDR1 LGHNT and CDR2 FRNRAP. The CDR3 contains 15 residues. CDR3 DNA: TGTGCTAGTGGTCCAGTAGGGAGGAGCAATCAGCCCCAGCATTTT. Translating it yields CASGPVGRSNQPQHF.

V is TRBV7-9 and J is TRBJ2-7; no reliable D call. The CDR3 extends over 16 amino acids. V lost 5 bases to trimming and J lost 0 bases, with 17 bases between them. Germline CDR1 and CDR2: SEHNR and FQNEAQ (reference sequence). For the CDR3, the DNA is TGTGCCAGCAGCCGCCAGGCCAGGTTAGGCTCCTACGAGCAGTACTTC. The encoded protein is CASSRQARLGSYEQYF.

The chain carries TRBV27 and TRBJ1-6, with unresolved D. Deletions cut 7 bases from V and 7 bases from J, with 8 bases between. Looked up from germline, CDR1 is MNHEY and CDR2 is SMNVEV (reference sequence). The CDR3 is 12 amino acids. CDR3 coding DNA: TGTGCCAGCAAAGTAGAGAATTCACCCCTCCACTTT. This gives the protein CASKVENSPLHF.

This clone was picked up one time. This CDR3 is also generated by other DNA sequences in the sample. The V gene is TRBV19, the J gene TRBJ2-1; 7 bases map to TRBD2. CDR3 size: 15 residues. Germline assignment: CDR1 LNHDA and CDR2 SQIVND (reference sequence). Trimming at V came to 3 bases and at J to 0 bases, leaving 2 bases not matched to a gene. The DNA of the CDR3 is TGTGCCAGTAGTATGGGGGGGAGCTCCTACAATGAGCAGTTCTTC. Its translation: CASSMGGSSYNEQFF.

The V gene is TRBV7-9, the J gene TRBJ1-2; D is unresolved. The length of the CDR3 is 13 residues. Trimming pared 1 base from V and 1 base from J, leaving 4 bases between. Germline-derived CDR1 and CDR2 are SEHNR and FQNEAQ (reference sequence). CDR3 sequence: CASSLDNNYGYTF. The CDR3 nucleotides read TGTGCCAGCAGCTTAGACAATAACTATGGCTACACCTTC.

The chain links TRBV27 to TRBJ2-7, with a tentative D call TRBD2 (5 bases). This CDR3 spans 14 amino acids. V gave up 4 bases and J gave up 3 bases, with 13 bases separating them. Germline V gene sequence: CDR1 MNHEY, CDR2 SMNVEV (reference sequence). The CDR3 DNA reads as TGTGCCAGCAGTTCGGACTCGGGCGGCTACGAGCAGTACTTC. It yields the protein CASSSDSGGYEQYF.

This sequence joins TRBV3-1 (or the pseudogene TRBV3-2) and TRBJ2-7; 16 bases fit TRBD2. With V trimmed by 0 bases and J by 0 bases, 8 bases remained unmatched. The CDR3 consists of 20 residues. Germline V gene sequence: CDR1 LGHDT, CDR2 YNNKEL (reference sequence). This chain's CDR3 is CASSQDMGLAGGRSSYEQYF. CDR3 in DNA: TGTGCCAGCAGCCAAGATATGGGACTAGCGGGGGGGAGGAGCTCCTACGAGCAGTACTTC.

The chain uses TRBV6-5 and TRBJ2-7; D is unresolved. Germline values: CDR1 MNHEY, CDR2 SVGAGI. With 10 bases removed from V and 2 bases from J, the gap between germline ends came to 21 bases. The CDR3 totals 15 residues. CDR3 DNA sequence: TGTGCCACCCTCGAGTTCGGGCGTCTCGCCTACGAGCAGTACTTC. Encoded protein: CATLEFGRLAYEQYF.

J is TRBJ1-4 and V is TRBV3-1 (or the pseudogene TRBV3-2), with D hard to call. The CDR3 runs 12 residues. Per germline, CDR1 LGHDT and CDR2 YNNKEL (reference sequence). Trimming took 4 bases from V and 7 from J, leaving 7 bases between them. As DNA, the CDR3 is TGTGCCAGCAGCCGCAGTGGTGAAAAACTGTTTTTT. It yields the protein CASSRSGEKLFF.

The V call is TRBV6-2 or TRBV6-3, the J call TRBJ2-6; D ambiguous. Trimming took off 2 bases at V and 0 bases at J, with 5 bases between the two ends. This CDR3 has 15 amino acids. Germline V lookup: CDR1 MNHEY, CDR2 SVGEGT. This CDR3 reads CASSYGYSGANVLTF. CDR3 DNA sequence: TGTGCCAGCAGTTACGGGTACTCTGGGGCCAACGTCCTGACTTTC.

V and J are TRBV12-3 or TRBV12-4 and TRBJ1-1; D is unclear. The V end was cut by 3 bases, the J end by 11 bases, with 10 bases between. The CDR3 runs 11 residues. The CDR3 bases are TGTGCCAGCAGTTTCTCTAGGGATGCTTTCTTT. Translation: CASSFSRDAFF.

The chain employs TRBV6-6 and TRBJ2-7, with D unclear. The V gene's germline CDR1 is MNHNY and CDR2 SVGAGI (reference sequence). The CDR3 loop spans 14 amino acids. Trimming cost V 0 bases and J 0 bases, with 6 bases left between them. The CDR3 DNA reads as TGTGCCAGCAGTTACTCTGGACCCTCCTACGAGCAGTACTTC. Its protein product is CASSYSGPSYEQYF.

The chain combines TRBV27 with TRBJ1-2; D gene ambiguous. The length of the CDR3 is 13 residues. Germline-derived CDR1 and CDR2 are MNHEY and SMNVEV (reference sequence). V lost 6 bases and J 2 bases, leaving 10 bases between the germline ends. CDR3 loop: CASSYGRNYGYTF. In DNA form, the CDR3 reads TGTGCCAGCAGCTACGGGAGGAACTATGGCTACACCTTC.

The rearrangement uses TRBV10-3 and TRBJ2-1; 7 bases match TRBD2. V trimming: 7 bases; J trimming: 2 bases; junction bases outside the gene matches: 8. Looked up from germline, CDR1 is ENHRY and CDR2 is SYGVKD. The CDR3 contains 15 residues. Written as DNA, the CDR3 is TGTGCCATCAAGGCCGGACTAGGGGCCTACAATGAGCAGTTCTTC. Its protein is CAIKAGLGAYNEQFF.

In DNA form, the CDR3 reads TGTGCCAGTAGTAACCGGGACAGCGAGAATGAAAAACTGTTTTTT. Translated: CASSNRDSENEKLFF. This rearrangement joins TRBV19 to TRBJ1-4; 7 bases fit TRBD1. Germline V gene sequence: CDR1 LNHDA, CDR2 SQIVND (reference sequence). This CDR3 comprises 15 residues. Trimming cost V 4 bases and J 5 bases; bases outside gene matches: 7.

The V and J genes are TRBV18 and TRBJ2-5; D may be TRBD1 (6 bases). V dropped 5 bases and J dropped 2 bases, with 15 bases sitting between them. Germline CDR1 KGHSH, CDR2 LQKENI. The CDR3 length is 15 residues. The CDR3 DNA follows: TGTGCCAGCTCAACGCGGACAGTCCAACAAGAGACCCAGTACTTC. As protein: CASSTRTVQQETQYF.

The chain is built from TRBV23-1 and TRBJ2-2; 7 bases fit TRBD1. TRBV23-1 qualifies as an ORF whose function is uncertain. Trimming removed 0 bases from V and 4 bases from J; junction bases left unmatched: 8. The CDR3 spans 17 residues. The CDR3 nucleotides read TGCGCCAGCAGTCAATCGCTCCTTAACAGGGGCACCGGGGAGCTGTTTTTT. Encoded protein: CASSQSLLNRGTGELFF.

This clone was counted a single time. The chain employs TRBV4-1 and TRBJ2-1; 10 nucleotides match TRBD1. Germline V lookup: CDR1 MGHRA, CDR2 YSYEKL. The CDR3 consists of 14 residues. V lost 3 bases to trimming and J lost 5 bases; unmatched junction nucleotides: 1. The CDR3 nucleotides are TGCGCCAGCAGCCATGGGACAGGGGACAATGAGCAGTTCTTC. This sequence encodes CASSHGTGDNEQFF.